Listed below are T cell receptor beta chains from one sample, sequenced in a study of blood T cell repertoires in COVID-19. This table comes from immunoSEQ multiplex PCR, and its TCRdb copy is limited to in-frame clones, with some not included. This sample yields about 33,000 clones, of which 70% to 90% are seen a single time; around a fifth belongs to the top ten. Sequenced material: peripheral blood. Source of these receptors: a man aged 70 or older with acute or convalescent COVID-19. Each CDR3 is given with its conserved first and last residue. D genes are given only for firm matches. Size tells how often a clone was seen (once, few, many) or the class of an expanded clone, and some rows leave it out.

J,size,D,V,CDR3,DNA
TRBJ1-1,.,.,TRBV4-2,CASSRDRGENTEAFF,TGTGCCAGCAGCCGAGACAGAGGAGAAAACACTGAAGCTTTCTTT
TRBJ1-1,few,TRBD1,TRBV9,CASSVMTGAAEAFF,TGTGCCAGCAGCGTTATGACAGGGGCTGCTGAAGCTTTCTTT
TRBJ2-3,.,TRBD1,TRBV24-1,CATSDSRDRYTDTQYF,TGTGCCACCAGTGATTCCAGGGACAGATACACAGATACGCAGTATTTT
TRBJ2-2,.,TRBD2,TRBV6-4,CASSQGLATGELFF,TGTGCCAGCAGTCAAGGACTAGCCACCGGGGAGCTGTTTTTT
TRBJ1-4,.,.,TRBV7-2,CASSSGHFQLFF,TGTGCCAGCAGCTCCGGACATTTTCAACTGTTTTTT
TRBJ2-1,.,.,TRBV5-4,CASSRGGLGSYNEQFF,TGTGCCAGCAGCCGTGGAGGGTTGGGTTCCTACAATGAGCAGTTCTTC
TRBJ1-6,.,.,TRBV4-1,CASSPNDRTTYNSPLHF,TGCGCCAGCAGCCCAAATGACAGGACGACTTATAATTCACCCCTCCACTTT
TRBJ1-1,few,.,TRBV19,CASNDRYTEAFF,TGTGCCAGTAACGACAGGTACACTGAAGCTTTCTTT
TRBJ1-3,.,.,TRBV27,CASSLAPGAGNTIYF,TGTGCCAGCAGTTTAGCCCCTGGGGCCGGAAACACCATATATTTT
TRBJ1-4,.,.,TRBV6-1,CASSDGTWELFF,TGTGCCAGCAGTGATGGGACATGGGAACTGTTTTTT
TRBJ1-5,.,TRBD1,TRBV28,CASRPGTGVQPQHF,TGTGCCAGCAGACCCGGGACAGGGGTGCAGCCCCAGCATTTT
TRBJ2-3,.,TRBD2,TRBV18,CASSPGIAGGPTDTQYF,TGTGCCAGCTCACCAGGAATAGCGGGAGGGCCCACAGATACGCAGTATTTT
TRBJ2-2,.,.,TRBV6-2/TRBV6-3,CASSYFPGANTGELFF,TGTGCCAGCAGTTACTTTCCAGGGGCGAACACCGGGGAGCTGTTTTTT
TRBJ2-7,once,TRBD1,TRBV28,CASLKSPGQVSSYEQYF,TGTGCCAGCCTCAAATCCCCGGGACAGGTCAGCTCCTACGAGCAGTACTTC
TRBJ2-5,.,TRBD2,TRBV5-4,CASSPRPSAGGGETQYF,TGTGCCAGCAGCCCAAGACCTTCAGCGGGAGGAGGAGAGACCCAGTACTTC
TRBJ1-5,.,.,TRBV7-8,CASSLAGGQPQHF,TGTGCCAGCAGCTTAGCGGGCGGGCAGCCCCAGCATTTT
TRBJ1-6,once,.,TRBV9,CASSVERTTSPLHF,TGTGCCAGCAGCGTAGAACGGACTACTTCACCCCTCCACTTT
TRBJ2-1,.,TRBD2,TRBV9,CASSVGAGEGYNEQFF,TGTGCCAGCAGCGTAGGGGCGGGAGAGGGGTACAATGAGCAGTTCTTC
TRBJ2-3,.,TRBD1,TRBV11-3,CASSTRTGIKADTQYF,TGTGCCAGCAGCACCCGGACAGGGATTAAGGCAGATACGCAGTATTTT
TRBJ2-7,once,.,TRBV18,CASSPPLPGYEQYF,TGTGCCAGCTCACCACCCCTACCAGGTTACGAGCAGTACTTC